One and the same sample provided the 8 T cell receptor beta chains below, sequenced in a study of technical replicates of blood from a handful of donors. Sequencing was performed with immunoSEQ multiplex PCR; in TCRdb, only in-frame clones are kept and a portion is missing. The table lists roughly 16,000 clones, about 83% of them singletons, with around an eighth in the top ten. Material: PBMCs. All receptors derive from a human donor in good health.

The CDR3 sequence is CASSLKRQGADTQYF. The DNA for the CDR3 is TGTGCCAGCTCACTGAAACGACAGGGGGCAGATACGCAGTATTTT. V is TRBV18 and J is TRBJ2-3; TRBD1 matches at 9 bases. This CDR3 contains 15 residues. In germline, CDR1 is KGHSH, CDR2 LQKENI. The junction had 6 bases not matched to a gene; V was cut back by 4 bases and J by 4 bases.

V is TRBV27 and J is TRBJ2-5; D might be TRBD2 (6 bases). The germline V gene has CDR1 MNHEY and CDR2 SMNVEV (reference sequence). The length of the CDR3 is 18 residues. V was trimmed by 3 bases and J by 4 bases, leaving 24 bases between them. The chain's CDR3 is CASSLRHGGTRGTETQYF. In DNA, the CDR3 is TGTGCCAGCAGTTTGAGACATGGGGGGACTCGGGGGACAGAGACCCAGTACTTC.

This clone was seen a handful of times. The V call is TRBV25-1, the J call TRBJ2-7; D is unresolved. The V end lost 5 bases, the J end lost 5 bases, and 16 bases lay between the germline ends. Germline lookup yields CDR1 MGHDK and CDR2 SYGVNS. The CDR3 totals 14 residues. The CDR3 here is CASSFSRRSDEQYF. In nucleotides, the CDR3 is TGTGCCAGCAGTTTCTCGCGCAGGTCAGACGAGCAGTACTTC.

V gene TRBV28 combines with J gene TRBJ1-5; TRBD1 matches 7 bases. The CDR3 sequence is 13 residues long. With V trimmed by 5 bases and J by 7 bases, 5 bases remained unmatched. CDR1 and CDR2 from the germline V gene are MDHEN and SYDVKM. The DNA for the CDR3 is TGTGCCAGCAGTAAAAACAGGGGCCAGCCCCAGCATTTT. Translating gives CASSKNRGQPQHF.

This chain links TRBV28 with TRBJ1-1, with TRBD1 matching 7 bases. V lost 7 bases and J lost 1; bases outside the gene matches: 6. This CDR3 has 14 residues. The germline V gene encodes CDR1 MDHEN and CDR2 SYDVKM. CDR3 sequence reads: CASTQPGGNTEAFF. CDR3 nucleotide sequence: TGTGCCAGCACCCAGCCAGGGGGGAACACTGAAGCTTTCTTT.

The chain has TRBV6-5 and TRBJ2-1; 8 bases align to TRBD1. The CDR3 spans 16 residues. Germline V gene lookup returns CDR1 MNHEY and CDR2 SVGAGI. With 0 bases clipped from V and 5 bases from J, the junction kept 6 bases outside the gene matches. The CDR3 region is CASSYSQDREDNEQFF. CDR3 coding DNA: TGTGCCAGCAGTTACTCTCAGGACAGGGAAGACAATGAGCAGTTCTTC.

This CDR3 is CASSPPSRDTGELFF. The CDR3 DNA follows: TGTGCCAGCAGTCCTCCCTCCAGGGACACCGGGGAGCTGTTTTTT. The chain carries TRBV6-5 and TRBJ2-2, with D possibly matching TRBD1 (5 bases). This CDR3 spans 15 amino acids. Germline CDR1 and CDR2: MNHEY and SVGAGI. Trimming stripped 5 bases from V and 3 bases from J, with 13 bases between.

This chain uses TRBV27 with TRBJ2-7; TRBD1 might be the D (6 bases). V lost 5 bases to trimming and J lost 3 bases, with 20 bases between them. The CDR3 loop spans 16 amino acids. Germline CDR1 and CDR2: MNHEY and SMNVEV (reference sequence). For the CDR3, the DNA is TGTGCCAGCAGTACCACCCGAGGGGGTTCCGGCTACGAGCAGTACTTC. Encoded protein: CASSTTRGGSGYEQYF.